The 21 T cell receptor beta chains in this list originate from one sample, sequenced in a study of T cells in Graves' hyperthyroidism and ophthalmopathy (dated by TCRdb to the late 2010s). Libraries were constructed by multiplex PCR. Reads for this sample came from an Illumina HiSeq 2000. Amplification of TCR beta CDR3 regions was carried out from RNA transcripts. A first-round RT-PCR of the TCR CDR3 used the HTBI primer set with the Qiagen OneStep RT-PCR kit. TCRdb reprocessing: public reads trimmed at Q25 with fastp, clones called with MiXCR, in-frame beta chains kept. Each entry is one CDR3 protein sequence, shown with its most common DNA and genes. Across this sample there are about 520,000 distinct CDR3 sequences, with about 24% seen only once. The ten largest clonotypes hold roughly 12% of the sample. The specimen sequenced was blood. The receptors were gathered from a young woman with Graves' ophthalmopathy.

This clonotype was picked up a small number of times. At one end the junction does not follow the germline gene, possibly because of a read error. The CDR3 bases are TGTGCCAGCAGTTTAGTCCAGGTATGGTACACTGATGCTTTCTTT. This sequence encodes CASSLVQVWYTDAFF. The rearrangement joins TRBV12-3 or TRBV12-4 to TRBJ1-1; D uncertain. The CDR3 is made up of 15 amino acids.

The rearrangement links TRBV27 to TRBJ2-7, with TRBD1 identical over 7 bases. The germline V gene encodes CDR1 MNHEY and CDR2 SMNVEV (reference sequence). Trimming removed 1 base from V and 3 bases from J; junction bases left unmatched: 9. This CDR3 has 16 residues. CDR3 in amino acids: CASSLYPGTDYYEQYF. The CDR3 DNA is TGTGCCAGCAGTTTATACCCCGGGACAGATTACTACGAGCAGTACTTC.

This clonotype was recorded at least ten times. This rearrangement joins TRBV6-1 to TRBJ1-2; tentative D call: TRBD1 (5 bases). V was pared by 7 bases and J by 3 bases, with 21 bases between. Germline CDR1 is MNHNS and CDR2 is SASEGT. CDR3 length equals 16 residues. The CDR3 DNA reads TGTGCCAGCACAGGAGCGACGGGACCCACCGACTATGGCTACACCTTC. As protein: CASTGATGPTDYGYTF.

This clonotype has at least ten counts. The CDR3 here is CASSFTQLYEQYF. The CDR3 region has the DNA TGTGCCAGCAGCTTTACACAGCTCTACGAGCAGTACTTC. The genes are TRBV7-9 and TRBJ2-7, with no clear D. This CDR3 has 13 amino acids. Germline CDR1 SEHNR, CDR2 FQNEAQ (reference sequence). Trimming shortened V by 3 bases and J by 3 bases, and 9 bases separated the two germline ends.

The V and J genes are TRBV6-2 or TRBV6-3 and TRBJ1-2, with D possibly matching TRBD1 (5 bases). The CDR3 runs to 15 residues. The V end lost 3 bases, the J end lost 0 bases, and 11 bases lay between the germline ends. Germline V gives CDR1 MNHEY, CDR2 SVGEGT. CDR3: CASSYEDKANYGYTF. In DNA form, the CDR3 reads TGTGCCAGCAGTTATGAGGACAAAGCTAACTATGGCTACACCTTC.

This clonotype was observed a few times. The chain has TRBV4-1 and TRBJ2-2, with 7 nucleotides matching TRBD1. With 3 bases clipped from V and 0 bases from J, the junction kept 7 bases outside the gene matches. There are 17 residues in the CDR3. The germline gives CDR1 MGHRA, CDR2 YSYEKL. The CDR3, as DNA: TGCGCCAGCAGCCAGTTCCACAGGGGCGCGAACACCGGGGAGCTGTTTTTT. As protein: CASSQFHRGANTGELFF.

The sample holds many counts of this clonotype. J is TRBJ1-2 and V is TRBV15; no reliable D call. V was shortened by 2 bases and J by 3 bases, with 19 bases between the two germline ends. CDR3 length equals 17 residues. In germline, CDR1 is LNHNV, CDR2 YYDKDF (reference sequence). CDR3 nucleotides: TGTGCCACCAGCAGATCCGGCGGAGGGCCGGGAGACTATGGCTACACCTTC. It yields the protein CATSRSGGGPGDYGYTF.

This clonotype was counted many times. V is TRBV6-2 or TRBV6-3 and J is TRBJ1-1, with a tentative D call TRBD1 (6 bases). Germline V gene lookup returns CDR1 MNHEY and CDR2 SVGEGT. V gave up 7 bases and J gave up 0 bases, with 15 bases separating them. The CDR3 has 15 residues. CDR3 protein: CASTPIGDMNTEAFF. For the CDR3, the DNA is TGTGCCAGCACCCCAATCGGGGACATGAACACTGAAGCTTTCTTT.

This clonotype was detected ten times or more. The chain employs TRBV12-5 and TRBJ1-1; D remains unclear. The CDR3 loop spans 14 amino acids. Between the trimmed V and J ends, which lost 9 bases and 4 bases, there was a span of 18 bases. CDR1 LGHNT and CDR2 FRNRAP come from the germline V gene. The CDR3 sequence is CASAANSGSTEAFF. DNA of the CDR3: TGTGCTAGCGCAGCTAATAGCGGTTCCACTGAAGCTTTCTTT. The variable domain in full, with the rest retrieved from reference TRBV12-5 and TRBJ1-1, is DARVTQTPRHKVTEMGQEVTMRCQPILGHNTVFWYRQTMMQGLELLAYFRNRAPLDDSGMPKDRFSAEMPDATLATLKIQPSEPRDSAVYFCASAANSGSTEAFFGQGTRLTVV.

Only a few counts were recorded for this clonotype. V and J are TRBV20-1 and TRBJ2-2; TRBD2 agrees at 8 bases. With V trimmed by 6 bases and J by 7 bases, 10 bases remained unmatched. Per the germline V gene, CDR1 is DFQATT and CDR2 is SNEGSKA (reference sequence). The CDR3 has 14 amino acids. The CDR3 DNA is TGCAGTGCCCCACGCCCGGGACTAGTCGGGGAGCTGTTTTTT. This encodes CSAPRPGLVGELFF.

This clonotype came up many times. V usage is TRBV11-2 and J usage is TRBJ1-1; D uncertain. CDR1 is SGHAT and CDR2 is FQNNGV in the germline V gene. Trimming pared 2 bases from V and 8 bases from J, leaving 15 bases between. CDR3 size: 14 residues. The CDR3 region has the DNA TGTGCCAGCAGCTTACTGGACCGAGCCAAGGAAGCTTTCTTT. Its protein is CASSLLDRAKEAFF.

This clonotype has a count of ten or more. The chain employs TRBV7-2 and TRBJ2-7; D remains unclear. The CDR3 runs to 13 residues. Germline V CDR1 and CDR2: SGHTA, FQGNSA. Trimming cost V 6 bases and J 5 bases, with 14 bases left between them. This chain's CDR3 is CASREAASDEQYF. The CDR3 nucleotides read TGTGCCAGCAGAGAAGCCGCTAGTGACGAGCAGTACTTC.

Many counts were recorded for this clonotype. The rearrangement links TRBV12-3 or TRBV12-4 to TRBJ1-5; D unclear. Between the trimmed V and J ends, which lost 1 base and 0 bases, there was a span of 10 bases. CDR3 length: 16 residues. The CDR3 loop reads CASSLVGIGSNQPQHF. The CDR3 DNA is TGTGCCAGCAGTTTAGTCGGCATCGGTAGCAATCAGCCCCAGCATTTT.

V gene TRBV27 combines with J gene TRBJ2-5, with 7 bases fitting TRBD1. This CDR3 spans 17 amino acids. The germline CDR1 and CDR2 sequences are MNHEY and SMNVEV (reference sequence). V gave up 1 base and J gave up 11 bases; unmatched junction bases: 19. The CDR3, as DNA: TGTGCCAGCAGTTTATACCCGGCCACAGGGGACAAGCTTACTCAGTACTTC. It translates to CASSLYPATGDKLTQYF.

This clonotype was recorded many times. The V and J genes are TRBV20-1 and TRBJ1-2, with D perhaps TRBD1 (5 bases). Germline loops: CDR1 DFQATT, CDR2 SNEGSKA (reference sequence). The V end was cut by 5 bases, the J end by 3 bases, with 13 bases between. There are 13 residues in the CDR3. CDR3 sequence (DNA): TGCAGTGCTCCCCCTGCGGGGGACTATGGCTACACCTTC. It is translated as CSAPPAGDYGYTF.

The chain joins TRBV7-2 to TRBJ1-2; D is unclear. Trimming stripped 6 bases from V and 6 bases from J, with 14 bases between. The CDR3 has 13 residues. The germline V gene has CDR1 SGHTA and CDR2 FQGNSA. Here the CDR3 DNA reads TGTGCCAGCAGTTTAAGGAACGGGGATGGCTACACCTTC. It specifies CASSLRNGDGYTF.

The CDR3 loop is CASSLYRDTEAFF. The CDR3 DNA is TGTGCCAGCAGCCTTTATCGGGACACTGAAGCTTTCTTT. The chain employs TRBV7-3 and TRBJ1-1, with D unresolved. Germline CDR1 is SGHTA and CDR2 is FQGTGA. V lost 5 bases to trimming and J lost 3 bases, with 10 bases between them. The CDR3 covers 13 residues.

Ten or more counts support this clonotype. The rearrangement uses TRBV28 and TRBJ2-7; no reliable D call. CDR3 length: 17 residues. The V gene's germline CDR1 is MDHEN and CDR2 SYDVKM. The ends were cut back, 2 bases at V and 8 bases at J, with 25 bases in the middle. As DNA, the CDR3 is TGTGCCAGCAGTTTACAAAAAGCTACCGGGTTCACGGAGAAGCAGTACTTC. It yields the protein CASSLQKATGFTEKQYF.

The V and J genes are TRBV12-3 or TRBV12-4 and TRBJ1-1; D might be TRBD1 (5 bases). With 5 bases removed from V and 1 base from J, the gap between germline ends came to 14 bases. The CDR3 spans 15 residues. The CDR3 coding sequence is TGTGCCAGCAGTGGGGCGGGCAGCGCGAACACTGAAGCTTTCTTT. Translation: CASSGAGSANTEAFF.

This clonotype was counted ten times or more. The gene calls are TRBV6-5 and TRBJ1-1; D is ambiguous. This CDR3 is 11 amino acids long. V lost 5 bases, J lost 8 bases, and 9 bases lay in between. Per germline, CDR1 MNHEY and CDR2 SVGAGI. This CDR3 reads CASSRGDEAFF. CDR3 nucleotide sequence: TGTGCCAGCAGTCGAGGAGACGAAGCTTTCTTT.

This clonotype occurred many times. As DNA, the CDR3 is TGTGCCAGCAGCCAAGACCATCCAAGCTCTGGAAACACCATATATTTT. Its protein product is CASSQDHPSSGNTIYF. The V and J genes are TRBV4-2 and TRBJ1-3, with no clear D. CDR3 length equals 16 residues. Germline assignment: CDR1 LGHNA and CDR2 YNFKEQ. V was pared by 0 bases and J by 0 bases, with 9 bases between.